This T cell receptor beta chain was sequenced for a study of OX40 agonist ivuxolimab in advanced cancers. Profiled with immunoSEQ multiplex PCR; TCRdb holds only in-frame clones, not every one. The repertoire holds under 65,000 clones, 75% to 90% seen once, with roughly 22% in the top ten. Findings of the study overall: Antigens targeted by the expanded peripheral T cells were not determined. Some of the lowest clonal expansion was seen in partial responders at 0.1-3.0 mg/kg.

Worth noting for this clone: Its antigen is not known.

The specimen comprised CD4+ or CD8+ T cells sorted from blood, sampled in a trial of the OX40 agonist ivuxolimab. The receptor comes from an adult with an advanced solid tumor such as melanoma, head and neck, liver or kidney cancer.

CDR3 DNA sequence: TGTGCCAGCACCCCCCCTGGGGGCACAGATACGCAGTATTTT. This codes for CASTPPGGTDTQYF. The chain couples TRBV7-9 to TRBJ2-3; D is unresolved. CDR3 length equals 14 residues. Looked up from germline, CDR1 is SEHNR and CDR2 is FQNEAQ (reference sequence). V shed 7 bases and J shed 1 base, with 12 bases lying between them.